This T cell receptor (beta chain) comes out of a study of identical twins. TCRdb re-analysed the 5' RACE reads in MiXCR, keeping a single row per CDR3 protein. The data hold about 520,000 distinct CDR3 sequences, with roughly a fifth observed a single time. CDR3 size: 15 residues. In germline, CDR1 is SGHRS, CDR2 YFSETQ. The V gene end was trimmed by 3 bases and the J gene end by 4 bases; junction bases not matched to a gene: 3. This sample was shared with a second study, whose subject was T cells expressing NK-cell markers. That source notes: No clear determination of HCMV specificity was made for expanded NKG2C+ T cell clones.

The TCR was taken from a woman aged 18-29 years in good health. V gene TRBV5-1 combines with J gene TRBJ2-1, with TRBD2 identical over 11 bases. The sample consisted of CD4+ T cells sorted from blood. The CDR3 protein is CASSWGLAAYNEQFF. The CDR3 region has the DNA TGCGCCAGCAGCTGGGGACTAGCGGCTTACAATGAGCAGTTCTTC.